Sequencing of this TCR beta chain was carried out in a study of cytomegalovirus exposure and HLA in healthy donors. On the study more broadly: A prior analysis found roughly 100 million unique TCR beta sequences from around 190 million T cells.

Points from the study as a whole: Analysis was performed later, and it showed HLA-associated TCR beta chains to be more clonally expanded than equally common others.

Notes on this clone: The target antigen is unknown.

Trimming at V came to 6 bases and at J to 0 bases, leaving 4 bases not matched to a gene. The CDR3 spans 15 residues. Germline V gene data show CDR1 as MNHEY and CDR2 as SVGAGI. Vbeta (60) and Jbeta (13) primers were used in the PCR. Sequenced by immunoSEQ multiplex PCR; TCRdb stores in-frame clones only, minus some. This table has about 140,000 clones, 75% to 90% appearing once. Though probably carrying unrecorded immune exposures, donors were nominally healthy at sampling. The clonotype originates from a man aged 40-49 years in good health and CMV-seronegative. The chain has TRBV6-5 and TRBJ2-5; 10 nucleotides agree with TRBD2. What was sequenced was PBMCs. DNA of the CDR3: TGTGCCAGCAGGTCTAGCGGGGGCTACCAAGAGACCCAGTACTTC. Translating it yields CASRSSGGYQETQYF.